These 32 T cell receptor beta chains came from one sample sequenced in a study of tumor T cells in aggressive B-cell lymphoma. Here immunoSEQ multiplex PCR was the method, and the copy in TCRdb shows in-frame clones only, minus some. The sample has 950 to 1,500 clones, 86% seen once. Sequenced input: tumor tissue. Source of these receptors: an adult with diffuse large B cell lymphoma.

The chain uses TRBV4-3 and TRBJ2-2, with TRBD2 as a possible D gene (5 bases). Germline V gives CDR1 LGHNA, CDR2 YSLEER. The CDR3 is made up of 14 amino acids. V dropped 1 base and J dropped 8 bases, with 11 bases sitting between them. CDR3: CASSQVAGTGELFF. In DNA form, the CDR3 reads TGCGCCAGCAGCCAAGTCGCGGGTACGGGGGAGCTGTTTTTT.

V is TRBV28 and J is TRBJ2-7; 10 bases map to TRBD1. CDR1 is MDHEN, CDR2 SYDVKM, per germline. The V gene end was trimmed by 8 bases and the J gene end by 3 bases; junction bases not matched to a gene: 7. The CDR3 is made up of 14 amino acids. CDR3 nucleotides: TGTGCCAGCGACCGGGACAGGGGTTTCTACGAGCAGTACTTC. This codes for CASDRDRGFYEQYF.

V and J are TRBV4-3 and TRBJ2-3, with 7 bases that match TRBD2. The CDR3 consists of 14 residues. The junction had 1 base not matched to a gene; V was cut back by 1 base and J by 3 bases. Germline values: CDR1 LGHNA, CDR2 YSLEER. CDR3 region: CASSQGLATDTQYF. The CDR3 DNA follows: TGCGCCAGCAGCCAAGGACTAGCAACAGATACGCAGTATTTT.

CDR3 DNA sequence: TGTGCCAGCAGCTTAGGACAGGGCCTCTATGGCTACACCTTC. Encoded protein: CASSLGQGLYGYTF. This chain links TRBV11-2 with TRBJ1-2; 7 bases fit TRBD1. Trimming at V came to 1 base and at J to 4 bases, leaving 3 bases not matched to a gene. Germline lookup yields CDR1 SGHAT and CDR2 FQNNGV. The CDR3 totals 14 residues. Variable domain in full (rest from reference TRBV11-2 and TRBJ1-2): EAGVAQSPRYKIIEKRQSVAFWCNPISGHATLYWYQQILGQGPKLLIQFQNNGVVDDSQLPKDRFSAERLKGVDSTLKIQPAKLEDSAVYLCASSLGQGLYGYTFGSGTRLTVV.

The chain carries TRBV5-4 and TRBJ2-5, with TRBD1 matching 7 bases. The J call is doubtful: the DNA matches TRBJ2-7 better. Germline loops: CDR1 SGHNT, CDR2 YYREEE (reference sequence). This CDR3 has 14 amino acids. Written as DNA, the CDR3 is TGTGCCAGCAGCGCATACGGGACAGCCTACGAGCAGTACTTC. This gives the protein CASSAYGTAYEQYF.

The genes are TRBV29-1 and TRBJ1-2; 7 nucleotides line up with TRBD1. The V segment lost 3 bases and the J segment 7 bases; nucleotides outside the gene matches: 11. Germline V gene lookup returns CDR1 SQVTM and CDR2 ANQGSEA. The CDR3 loop spans 14 amino acids. In DNA, the CDR3 is TGCAGCGTTGAGGGAAGTCAGGGGGACAGTGGCTACACCTTC. Translation: CSVEGSQGDSGYTF.

The rearrangement joins TRBV11-2 to TRBJ2-7; D is ambiguous. In germline, CDR1 is SGHAT, CDR2 FQNNGV. Trimming removed 2 bases from V and 6 bases from J, with 5 bases in between. This CDR3 has 11 amino acids. CDR3 bases: TGTGCCAGCAGCTTAAGCTCCGAGCAGTACTTC. As protein: CASSLSSEQYF.

This chain connects TRBV5-4 to TRBJ2-7; perhaps TRBD1 as D (6 bases). V lost 4 bases and J lost 0, with 14 bases in between. Looked up from germline, CDR1 is SGHNT and CDR2 is YYREEE (reference sequence). This CDR3 is 15 amino acids long. CDR3 DNA sequence: TGTGCCAGCAGCCAACAAGACAGGAGCTCCTACGAGCAGTACTTC. Residues: CASSQQDRSSYEQYF.

The CDR3 here is CASSQETANSPLHF. As DNA, the CDR3 is TGTGCCAGCAGCCAAGAGACAGCAAATTCACCCCTCCACTTT. V gene TRBV14 combines with J gene TRBJ1-6; tentative D call: TRBD1 (5 bases). The CDR3 has 14 amino acids. Germline CDR1 is SGHDN and CDR2 is FVKESK. V lost 0 bases, J lost 7 bases, and 7 bases lay in between. Full variable domain (rest looked up from reference TRBV14 and TRBJ1-6): EAGVTQFPSHSVIEKGQTVTLRCDPISGHDNLYWYRRVMGKEIKFLLHFVKESKQDESGMPNNRFLAERTGGTYSTLKVQPAELEDSGVYFCASSQETANSPLHFGNGTRLTVT.

Comments on this clone: Its ends do not fully match the called genes, so a read error is possible. The chain uses TRBV9 and TRBJ1-2, with D uncertain. From germline, CDR1 is SGDLS and CDR2 YYNGEE. This CDR3 has 14 residues. The DNA of the CDR3 is TGTACCAGCAGCGTAGGTTCAGAGGACTATGGCTACACCTTC. Amino acids: CTSSVGSEDYGYTF.

J is TRBJ2-5 and V is TRBV5-5; D might be TRBD2 (7 bases). The CDR3 consists of 14 residues. V was pared by 7 bases and J by 7 bases, with 20 bases between. The germline gives CDR1 SGHKS, CDR2 YYEKEE (reference sequence). CDR3 residues: CASGTGGGVGTQYF. As DNA, the CDR3 is TGTGCCAGCGGAACTGGAGGGGGGGTCGGGACCCAGTACTTC.

J is TRBJ1-1 and V is TRBV4-3; D remains unclear. V lost 5 bases and J 1 base, leaving 14 bases between the germline ends. Germline V gene sequence: CDR1 LGHNA, CDR2 YSLEER. This CDR3 has 15 residues. The CDR3 nucleotides read TGCGCCAGCAGCTCAGGCCGCAGTGGGAACACTGAAGCTTTCTTT. Translating gives CASSSGRSGNTEAFF.

A single count supports this clone. The DNA for the CDR3 is TGTGCCAGCAGCTCTAAACACACCGGGGAGCTGTTTTTT. Amino acid sequence: CASSSKHTGELFF. The V call is TRBV5-6, the J call TRBJ2-2; D gene unclear. The V and J ends lost 3 bases and 3 bases respectively, with 6 bases between them. This CDR3 is 13 amino acids long. CDR1 and CDR2 (germline): SGHDT, YYEEEE.

This sequence joins TRBV23-1 and TRBJ1-5; D remains ambiguous. TRBV23-1 belongs to the ORF category, with a function that is uncertain. V was trimmed by 8 bases and J by 0 bases, leaving 20 bases between them. The CDR3 consists of 17 residues. In nucleotides, the CDR3 is TGCGCCAGCCGGTCCACGACCCGGGAAAATAGCAATCAGCCCCAGCATTTT. Translation: CASRSTTRENSNQPQHF.

The gene calls are TRBV4-3 and TRBJ1-4; TRBD1 is a possible D gene (6 bases). This CDR3 is 15 amino acids long. Trimming took 3 bases from V and 2 from J, leaving 10 bases between them. CDR1 and CDR2 from the germline V gene are LGHNA and YSLEER. In DNA form, the CDR3 reads TGCGCCAGCAGCCAGGCAGGGGATACTAATGAAAAACTGTTTTTT. Its protein is CASSQAGDTNEKLFF.

The J gene is TRBJ2-4, the V gene TRBV19; TRBD2 might be the D (6 bases). The length of the CDR3 is 14 residues. V gave up 3 bases and J gave up 5 bases, with 11 bases separating them. CDR1 is LNHDA, CDR2 SQIVND, per germline (reference sequence). The DNA of the CDR3 is TGTGCCAGTAGTATTGGAGGGGCAGAAAACATTCAGTACTTC. Protein: CASSIGGAENIQYF. Based on the CDR3 plus reference TRBV19 and TRBJ2-4, the full variable domain is DGGITQSPKYLFRKEGQNVTLSCEQNLNHDAMYWYRQDPGQGLRLIYYSQIVNDFQKGDIAEGYSVSREKKESFPLTVTSAQKNPTAFYLCASSIGGAENIQYFGAGTRLSVL.

The chain employs TRBV29-1 and TRBJ1-1; D remains unclear. Trimming stripped 5 bases from V and 5 bases from J, with 21 bases between. This CDR3 has 15 amino acids. Germline V gene sequence: CDR1 SQVTM, CDR2 ANQGSEA. This CDR3 reads CSVRSRGAGDTEAFF. The CDR3 coding sequence is TGCAGCGTTCGCAGTCGGGGAGCGGGTGATACTGAAGCTTTCTTT.

CDR3 loop: CASSTEYPIADTQYF. The CDR3 DNA is TGCGCCAGCAGCACAGAGTACCCTATAGCGGATACGCAGTATTTT. V usage is TRBV4-3 and J usage is TRBJ2-3; perhaps TRBD2 as D (5 bases). The CDR3 has 15 residues. The ends were cut back, 5 bases at V and 6 bases at J, with 18 bases in the middle. CDR1 is LGHNA, CDR2 YSLEER, per germline.

The chain recombines TRBV7-3 with TRBJ2-1; 7 nucleotides match TRBD2. Looked up from germline, CDR1 is SGHTA and CDR2 is FQGTGA. The J segment lost 8 bases and the V segment lost 6 bases, leaving 13 bases of the junction unmatched. This CDR3 is 15 amino acids long. The CDR3 bases are TGTGCCAGCAGTCCCAGCGGGGCGGGAGCGTATGAGCAGTTCTTC. It specifies CASSPSGAGAYEQFF.

The rearrangement joins TRBV18 to TRBJ2-5, with D unresolved. The germline V gene has CDR1 KGHSH and CDR2 LQKENI. The CDR3 has 13 amino acids. V was trimmed by 2 bases and J by 2 bases, leaving 6 bases between them. The CDR3 sequence: CASSPGQQETQYF. The DNA of the CDR3 is TGTGCCAGCTCACCAGGGCAGCAAGAGACCCAGTACTTC. Together with reference TRBV18 and TRBJ2-5, the CDR3 gives the full variable domain: NAGVMQNPRHLVRRRGQEARLRCSPMKGHSHVYWYRQLPEEGLKFMVYLQKENIIDESGMPKERFSAEFPKEGPSILRIQQVVRGDSAAYFCASSPGQQETQYFGPGTRLLVL.

This clone has just a few counts. The chain combines TRBV11-2 with TRBJ2-7; TRBD2 matches 10 bases. Unmatched junction bases numbered 5, after V lost 1 base and J lost 5 bases. From germline, CDR1 is SGHAT and CDR2 FQNNGV. The CDR3 spans 15 residues. This CDR3 reads CASSLGWTSGNEQYF. The CDR3 nucleotides are TGTGCCAGCAGCTTAGGATGGACTAGCGGAAACGAGCAGTACTTC. Together with reference TRBV11-2 and TRBJ2-7, the CDR3 gives the full variable domain: EAGVAQSPRYKIIEKRQSVAFWCNPISGHATLYWYQQILGQGPKLLIQFQNNGVVDDSQLPKDRFSAERLKGVDSTLKIQPAKLEDSAVYLCASSLGWTSGNEQYFGPGTRLTVT.

The V and J genes are TRBV29-1 and TRBJ1-1; perhaps TRBD1 as D (5 bases). The CDR3 covers 13 residues. CDR1 and CDR2 (germline): SQVTM, ANQGSEA. V was pared by 5 bases and J by 9 bases, with 19 bases between. CDR3 in amino acids: CSVTNRGEPKAFF. The CDR3 bases are TGCAGCGTTACGAATAGGGGTGAACCTAAAGCTTTCTTT.

Comments on this clone: Other DNA sequences from this sample encode an identical CDR3 as well. The chain links TRBV7-8 to TRBJ2-7; 8 bases match TRBD1. V lost 1 base and J lost 6; bases outside the gene matches: 5. Germline CDR1 reads SGHVS; CDR2 reads FQNEAQ. This CDR3 spans 14 amino acids. CDR3 DNA: TGTGCCAGCAGCTTAGAGACAGGGGCTGGCGAGCAGTACTTC. As protein: CASSLETGAGEQYF.

CDR3 DNA sequence: TGTGCCTGGAGTGGGACAGGGAAAACTAACTATGGCTACACCTTC. This encodes CAWSGTGKTNYGYTF. This rearrangement joins TRBV30 to TRBJ1-2, with 8 bases matching TRBD1. The CDR3 is 15 residues long. Germline lookup yields CDR1 GTSNPN and CDR2 SVGIG (reference sequence). V was pared by 1 base and J by 0 bases, with 4 bases of the junction left unmatched.

CDR3 DNA sequence: TGTGCCAGCAGTGAATGGCACCCTCAAGAGACCCAGTACTTC. It translates to CASSEWHPQETQYF. The chain is built from TRBV2 and TRBJ2-5; D remains unclear. The germline V gene has CDR1 SNHLY and CDR2 FYNNEI. CDR3 size: 14 residues. Trimming took off 2 bases at V and 2 bases at J, with 9 bases between the two ends.

V gene TRBV11-2 combines with J gene TRBJ2-1; weak D call: TRBD2 (6 bases). CDR1 SGHAT and CDR2 FQNNGV come from the germline V gene. With 2 bases removed from V and 2 bases from J, the gap between germline ends came to 7 bases. The CDR3 length is 14 residues. In DNA form, the CDR3 reads TGTGCCAGCAGCTTATCTAGCGCCTACAATGAGCAGTTCTTC. Translating gives CASSLSSAYNEQFF.

The V call is TRBV29-1, the J call TRBJ2-7; a possible D gene is TRBD1 (5 bases). This CDR3 has 13 residues. V shed 4 bases and J shed 5 bases, with 15 bases lying between them. Germline V gene lookup returns CDR1 SQVTM and CDR2 ANQGSEA. CDR3 sequence (DNA): TGCAGCGTTGGGGGCCGCTGGATCGACGAGCAGTACTTC. The encoded protein is CSVGGRWIDEQYF.

The V call is TRBV5-1, the J call TRBJ2-3; 10 bases match TRBD2. Germline V gene data show CDR1 as SGHRS and CDR2 as YFSETQ. The CDR3 is made up of 16 amino acids. The V and J ends lost 4 bases and 1 base, in that order; junction bases with no gene match: 6. In nucleotides, the CDR3 is TGCGCCAGCAGCACACGAACTAGCGGGGGCACAGATACGCAGTATTTT. This translates into CASSTRTSGGTDTQYF.

The chain is built from TRBV19 and TRBJ1-6; no clear D gene. V gave up 6 bases and J gave up 3 bases, with 12 bases separating them. There are 15 residues in the CDR3. The germline V gene has CDR1 LNHDA and CDR2 SQIVND (reference sequence). CDR3: CASRKLERYNSPLHF. In DNA form, the CDR3 reads TGTGCCAGTAGGAAGTTGGAGCGCTATAATTCACCCCTCCACTTT.

This chain links TRBV7-9 with TRBJ2-3; no firm D call. This CDR3 spans 12 amino acids. Germline lookup yields CDR1 SEHNR and CDR2 FQNEAQ (reference sequence). Trimming removed 4 bases at V and 5 bases at J, with 7 bases between. The CDR3 DNA follows: TGTGCCAGCAGCTCCTGGCAAGATACGCAGTATTTT. Encoded protein: CASSSWQDTQYF.

J is TRBJ1-1 and V is TRBV4-3; D may be TRBD1 (5 bases). Deletions cut 4 bases from V and 5 bases from J, with 14 bases between. Germline CDR1 is LGHNA and CDR2 is YSLEER. The CDR3 is made up of 14 amino acids. In nucleotides, the CDR3 is TGCGCCAGCAGCCCCGACCCGGGGGGTACTGAAGCTTTCTTT. Protein sequence: CASSPDPGGTEAFF.

This chain links TRBV10-3 with TRBJ2-3; 10 bases map to TRBD2. The trim removed 4 bases at V and 2 bases at J, leaving 3 bases unmatched. Germline CDR1 ENHRY, CDR2 SYGVKD. There are 15 residues in the CDR3. The CDR3 region has the DNA TGTGCCATCAGTGGCAGCGGGGGGGACACAGATACGCAGTATTTT. Its translation: CAISGSGGDTDTQYF.